These T cell receptor beta chains were read from a single sample in a study of T cells in Graves' hyperthyroidism and ophthalmopathy. TCRdb itself ran the multiplex PCR reads through MiXCR, one entry per CDR3 protein. The sample lists about 370,000 distinct CDR3 sequences, approximately 14% seen once, with about 20% in the top ten. Material for sequencing was blood. The receptors stem from a woman in her sixties or seventies with Graves' ophthalmopathy. The CDR3 runs from the conserved cysteine through the conserved F or W. A D gene is named only where the DNA matches it firmly. For some rows the clone size is stated as once, few or many, or as a class when expanded; others skip it.

-	TRBV11-2	TRBJ2-7	TRBD1	TGTGCCAGCAGCCCGGACAGGTCCAAAACCTACGAGCAGTACTTC	CASSPDRSKTYEQYF
once	TRBV7-9	TRBJ2-1	-	TGTGCCAGCAGCCCTTCCGCGGTAAACAATGAGCAGTTCTTC	CASSPSAVNNEQFF
-	TRBV3-1	TRBJ2-7	-	TGTGCCAGCACCATTACGCGGGGAAATTCCGGGGAGCAGTACTTC	CASTITRGNSGEQYF
-	TRBV5-1	TRBJ2-5	TRBD2	TGCGCCAGCAGCTCCGGGGCCCTACTAGCGGGAGGGGCCCAAGAGACCCAGTACTTC	CASSSGALLAGGAQETQYF
-	TRBV2	TRBJ2-6	-	TGTGCCAGCAGTTTCGGGGCACGGGGCACTGGGGCCAACGTCCTGACTTTC	CASSFGARGTGANVLTF
many	TRBV20-1	TRBJ2-7	-	TGCAGTGCTAGAGATCCAGGACTAAGTACCTACGAGCAGTACTTC	CSARDPGLSTYEQYF
few	TRBV9	TRBJ2-3	TRBD2	TGTGCCAGCAGCGCTGGGGGGACTAGCGGGAGTGCAGATACGCAGTATTTT	CASSAGGTSGSADTQYF
-	TRBV20-1	TRBJ2-7	TRBD2	TGCAGTGCTCTCCGACTAGCGGGAGCCCACGAGCAGTACTTC	CSALRLAGAHEQYF
few	TRBV20-1	TRBJ1-2	-	TGCAGTGCTAGGGTAGGGGGAGTCTCCTATGGCTACACCTTC	CSARVGGVSYGYTF
few	TRBV7-9	TRBJ2-2	-	TGTGCCAGCAGCCCCCCGATAGAAACAGGACCTAACACCGGGGAGCTGTTTTTT	CASSPPIETGPNTGELFF
-	TRBV7-2	TRBJ2-5	TRBD2	TGTGCCAGCAGCCGAGGACTAGCGGGAGTAGAGACCCAGTACTTC	CASSRGLAGVETQYF
many	TRBV6-1	TRBJ2-3	TRBD1	TGTGCCACCGAACAGATACAGGGGGCGACAGATACGCAGTATTTT	CATEQIQGATDTQYF
many	TRBV2	TRBJ2-7	TRBD1	TGTGCCAGCAGTGAAATACCGGGACAGGGGTACCACGAGCAGTACTTC	CASSEIPGQGYHEQYF
few	TRBV9	TRBJ2-2	-	TGTGCCAGCAGCGGATCGGGGGCCGGGGAGCTGTTTTTT	CASSGSGAGELFF
-	TRBV6-1	TRBJ2-1	TRBD2	TGTGCCAGCAGTGGCCGCCTAGCGGGAGGGCCGAGTAGCTCCTACAATGAGCAGTCCTTC	CASSGRLAGGPSSSYNEQSF
many	TRBV3-1	TRBJ2-2	TRBD1	TGTGCCAGCAGCGTGGACAGGGACGGGGAGCTGTTTTTT	CASSVDRDGELFF
many	TRBV18	TRBJ1-1	TRBD1	TGTGCCAGCTCAGGACAGGGTGTTGGGACTGAAGCTTTCTTT	CASSGQGVGTEAFF
-	TRBV11-2	TRBJ2-7	-	TGTGCCAGCAGCGAATCGGACAGACCACTTTCCTACGAGCAGTACTTC	CASSESDRPLSYEQYF
many	TRBV12-3/TRBV12-4	TRBJ1-4	-	TGTGCCAGCAGCCGGGGCCAGGTGGATGAAAAACTGTTTTTT	CASSRGQVDEKLFF
few	TRBV6-1	TRBJ1-6	-	TGTGCCAGCAGTACAGATCAGGGTTTCTCCTATAATTCACCCCTCCACTTT	CASSTDQGFSYNSPLHF
-	TRBV19	TRBJ2-7	-	TGTGCCAGTAGTATCGGGGTGTTGTCAGGCTACGAGCAGTACTTC	CASSIGVLSGYEQYF
many	TRBV12-3/TRBV12-4	TRBJ1-1	-	TGTGCCAGCACCGTGGCAGGGAACACTGAAGCTTTCTTT	CASTVAGNTEAFF
-	TRBV28	TRBJ2-1	-	TGTGCCAGCAGTTCGCCCTCGGTTACACGGTACAATGAGCAGTTCTTC	CASSSPSVTRYNEQFF
few	TRBV10-3	TRBJ2-6	-	TGTGCCATCAGTGGTCAGACAGTCGATAGCTCTGGGGCCAACGTCCTGACTTTC	CAISGQTVDSSGANVLTF
many	TRBV7-3	TRBJ2-5	TRBD1	TGTGCCAGCAGCTTAACCGGGACAGGGGGTAGGGAGACCCAGTACTTC	CASSLTGTGGRETQYF
many	TRBV5-1	TRBJ2-1	TRBD2	TGCGCCAGCAGCACTGGCGGGGGATCCTACAATGAGCAGTTCTTC	CASSTGGGSYNEQFF
many	TRBV6-2/TRBV6-3	TRBJ2-2	-	TGTGCCAGCAGTTACCTGTTGAACACCGGGGAGCTGTTTTTT	CASSYLLNTGELFF
-	TRBV24-1	TRBJ2-1	-	TGTGCCACCAGTGACCCCGGGGCCTACAATGAGCAGTTCTTC	CATSDPGAYNEQFF
few	TRBV24-1	TRBJ2-1	TRBD2	TGTGCCACCAGTGACCCCGGACTAGCGGGAACCGATGAGCAGTTCTTC	CATSDPGLAGTDEQFF
many	TRBV28	TRBJ2-6	-	TGTGCCGCCGGGAGTTTTGCCTCTGGGGCCAACGTCCTGACTTTC	CAAGSFASGANVLTF
-	TRBV7-9	TRBJ2-3	-	TGTGCCAGCAGCTTAGTTGGGGACCTTGATACGCAGTATTTT	CASSLVGDLDTQYF
many	TRBV20-1	TRBJ2-7	-	TGCAGTGCTAGAGAGGAATCTCGGGACACATACGAGCAGTACTTC	CSAREESRDTYEQYF
-	TRBV9	TRBJ1-3	TRBD1	TGTGCCAGCAGCGCAAGGGACAGGGTAGGAAACACCATATATTTT	CASSARDRVGNTIYF
many	TRBV20-1	TRBJ2-7	TRBD1	TGCAGTGCTAGAGATGACCGCGGACAGGGCTCCTACGAGCAGTACTTC	CSARDDRGQGSYEQYF
-	TRBV9	TRBJ2-1	-	TGTGCCAGCAGCACCCCGGGCGATGAGCAGTTCTTC	CASSTPGDEQFF
many	TRBV5-1	TRBJ2-3	-	TGCGCCAGCAGCTTAGCGAGTCATTACACAGATACGCAGTATTTT	CASSLASHYTDTQYF
many	TRBV12-3/TRBV12-4	TRBJ1-4	-	TGTGCCAGCAGTTTTGACGGAACCAGGGAGAAAAAACTGTTTTTT	CASSFDGTREKKLFF
few	TRBV9	TRBJ2-1	TRBD2	TGTGCCAGCAGCGTATCGAGCGGGAGTGGGAATGAGCAGTTCTTC	CASSVSSGSGNEQFF
many	TRBV5-1	TRBJ2-7	-	TGCGCCAGCAGCTTGGGTCCCCGCTACGAGCAGTACTTC	CASSLGPRYEQYF
many	TRBV20-1	TRBJ2-3	-	TGCAGTGCTAGATACTACCTGACTGGCACAGATACGCAGTATTTT	CSARYYLTGTDTQYF
-	TRBV2	TRBJ2-3	TRBD2	TGTGCCAGCAGTGATGGACTAGGAGACCATACGCAGTATTTT	CASSDGLGDHTQYF
-	TRBV4-1	TRBJ2-6	-	TGCGCCAGCAGCCACCGCCCGGGATATGGGTCCTCTGGGGCCAACGTCCTGACTTTC	CASSHRPGYGSSGANVLTF
many	TRBV12-3/TRBV12-4	TRBJ1-1	-	TGTGCCAGCAGTCCCCCACGGCAGAAAGCTTTCTTT	CASSPPRQKAFF
-	TRBV29-1	TRBJ2-3	TRBD2	TGCAGCACGACGACTAGCGGAAGCACAGATACGCAGTATTTT	CSTTTSGSTDTQYF
many	TRBV6-1	TRBJ2-5	TRBD2	TGTGCCAGCAGGGGTAGCGGGAAAGAGACCCAGTACTTC	CASRGSGKETQYF
-	TRBV9	TRBJ2-7	-	TGTGCCAGCAGTCCGGACGGATTTACCTACGAGCAGTACTTC	CASSPDGFTYEQYF
many	TRBV3-1	TRBJ2-4	-	TGTGCCAGCAGCCAAGATCTAACGTCTTCCATGTACTTC	CASSQDLTSSMYF
many	TRBV7-6	TRBJ2-5	-	TGTGCCAGCAGCTCGCTGAGCGGGGAGACCCAGTACTTC	CASSSLSGETQYF
few	TRBV10-2	TRBJ2-2	TRBD2	TGCGCCAGCAGATTGAACCCCCTAGCGGGAGGCACCGGGGAGCTGTTTTTT	CASRLNPLAGGTGELFF
many	TRBV28	TRBJ2-7	-	TGTGCCAGCAGCTCTTGGGGGCCGAGTTACGAGCAGTACTTC	CASSSWGPSYEQYF
few	TRBV2	TRBJ2-7	TRBD2	TGTGCCAGCAGAATAAGCGGGGGGTCCTACGAGCAGTACTTC	CASRISGGSYEQYF
once	TRBV7-3	TRBJ2-1	TRBD1	TGTGCCAGCAGTTCCGAAAAGTGGGACAGGAGCAGGGATGAGCAGTTCTTC	CASSSEKWDRSRDEQFF
many	TRBV12-3/TRBV12-4	TRBJ2-5	-	TGTGCCAGCAGTCCACGTTGGGAGACCCAGTACTTC	CASSPRWETQYF
many	TRBV20-1	TRBJ2-7	TRBD2	TGCAGTGCCATCGGGGCCAGGGGGACTAGCTCGTACGAGCAGTACTTC	CSAIGARGTSSYEQYF
-	TRBV20-1	TRBJ2-5	-	TGCAGTGCTAGAGATCAGGCCAGGGCCTGGGGAGAGACCCAGTACTTC	CSARDQARAWGETQYF
-	TRBV28	TRBJ2-1	TRBD1	TGTGCCAGCCCTCCCAGGACAGGATATTACAATGAGCAGTTCTTC	CASPPRTGYYNEQFF
many	TRBV5-6	TRBJ2-7	-	TGTGCCAGCAGCTTAGTTGGGCGCTACGAGCAGTACTTC	CASSLVGRYEQYF
-	TRBV10-2	TRBJ2-3	-	TGCGCCAGCAGTGGCGGGACTCTCCTGGAGTTAGATACGCAGTATTTT	CASSGGTLLELDTQYF
many	TRBV30	TRBJ2-1	TRBD2	TGTGCCTGGAGTGTTGAGGCGGGAGGCCCTGGCAATGAGCAGTTCTTC	CAWSVEAGGPGNEQFF